A selection of T cell receptor beta chains follows, all from one sample in a study of blood T cell repertoires in COVID-19. Some clones are missing from TCRdb's copy, which holds only in-frame ones; the method was immunoSEQ multiplex PCR. Of roughly 68,000 clones in the sample, roughly 88% were seen once. Sequenced sample: peripheral blood. The source of these receptors is a woman aged 55-70 years with COVID-19, enrolled during active disease. Both conserved end residues are part of each CDR3. A D gene is named only where the DNA matches it firmly. Where a row states a size, it is once, few, many or the class of an expanded clone; other rows omit it.

size | D | J | V | DNA | CDR3
. | . | TRBJ1-2 | TRBV27 | TGTGCCAGCAGCCCGCTTAACAGGGAAAACTATGGCTACACCTTC | CASSPLNRENYGYTF
. | . | TRBJ2-1 | TRBV6-2/TRBV6-3 | TGTGCCAGCAGTTACCCCGGACTACCAGGTTACAATGAGCAGTTCTTC | CASSYPGLPGYNEQFF
. | . | TRBJ2-7 | TRBV28 | TGTGCCAGCAGCACAATCTACGAGCAGTACTTC | CASSTIYEQYF
. | TRBD1 | TRBJ2-1 | TRBV18 | TGTGCCAGCTCACCACCCGGGACAGTATACAATGAGCAGTTCTTC | CASSPPGTVYNEQFF
. | . | TRBJ1-1 | TRBV7-7 | TGTGCCAGCAGCATCACCAACGGAGCCCAAGCTTTCTTT | CASSITNGAQAFF
. | TRBD1 | TRBJ2-5 | TRBV19 | TGTGCCAGTAGCGAGGGACAGGGGAGAGGTGAGACCCAGTACTTC | CASSEGQGRGETQYF
. | TRBD1 | TRBJ2-5 | TRBV4-1 | TGCGCCAGCAGCCCGTGGGACAGGGGGCTGGAGACCCAGTACTTC | CASSPWDRGLETQYF
few | . | TRBJ1-2 | TRBV3-1/TRBV3-2 | TGTGCCAGCAGTGTGCAGGGTGGAAACTATGGCTACACCTTC | CASSVQGGNYGYTF
. | TRBD2 | TRBJ2-1 | TRBV7-9 | TGTGCCAGCAGTCCCCCCTTCAGCGGGAGGAATGAGCAGTTCTTC | CASSPPFSGRNEQFF
. | TRBD2 | TRBJ2-1 | TRBV7-6 | TGTGCCAGCAGCGACGATTGGACTAGCTCCTACAATGAGCAGTTCTTC | CASSDDWTSSYNEQFF
. | TRBD1 | TRBJ1-1 | TRBV18 | TGTGCCAGCTCACCAGGACAGGGTGGGGCTGAAGCTTTCTTT | CASSPGQGGAEAFF
. | . | TRBJ1-2 | TRBV28 | TGTGCCAGCAGTGAAGTGGGCTACTATGGCTACACCTTC | CASSEVGYYGYTF